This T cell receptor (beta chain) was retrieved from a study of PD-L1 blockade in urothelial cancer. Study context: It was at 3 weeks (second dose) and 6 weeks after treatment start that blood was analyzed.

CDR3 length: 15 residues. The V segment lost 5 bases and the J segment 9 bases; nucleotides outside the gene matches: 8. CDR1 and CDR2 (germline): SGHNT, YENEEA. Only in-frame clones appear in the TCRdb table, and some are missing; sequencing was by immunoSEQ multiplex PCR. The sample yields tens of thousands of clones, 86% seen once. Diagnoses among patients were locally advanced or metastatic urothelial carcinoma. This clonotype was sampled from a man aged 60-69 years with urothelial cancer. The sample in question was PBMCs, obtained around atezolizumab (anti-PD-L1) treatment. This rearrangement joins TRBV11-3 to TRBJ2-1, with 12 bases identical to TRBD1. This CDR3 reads CASSISGTGGGEQFF. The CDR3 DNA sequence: TGTGCCAGCAGCATCTCCGGGACAGGGGGCGGTGAGCAGTTCTTC.